This TCR beta chain was recorded in a study of lymphopenia after photon versus proton radiotherapy. Germline-derived CDR1 and CDR2 are SGDLS and YYNGEE. The CDR3 loop spans 14 amino acids. V shed 4 bases and J shed 0 bases, with 10 bases lying between them. Measured with immunoSEQ multiplex PCR; TCRdb has only the in-frame clones, and not every one. This table holds 55,000 to 75,000 clones, around 90% found once. The sample in question was peripheral blood, obtained from a patient treated with photon-based radiotherapy. The TCR comes from an older woman with pancreatic cancer. The chain carries TRBV9 and TRBJ2-5, with D perhaps TRBD1 (7 bases). Here the CDR3 DNA reads TGTGCCAGCAGCCAGGGGGGATACCAAGAGACCCAGTACTTC. Its translation: CASSQGGYQETQYF.